The rows below give T cell receptor beta chains drawn from one sample of a study of CD8 T cells in ankylosing spondylitis. TCRdb reanalysed the 5' RACE reads using MiXCR and keeps one entry per CDR3 protein. The profile covers about 390,000 distinct CDR3 sequences, with approximately 20% appearing a single time and around 16% taken by the ten largest. Sequenced input: blood, either unsorted or a sorted T cell fraction (not recorded which). These receptors all come from a male donor with ankylosing spondylitis. Both conserved end residues are part of each CDR3. The D gene is left open where the match is weak. Rows give clone size only sometimes, using once, few, many, or a class for an expanded clone.

d_gene	v_gene	j_gene	abundance	CDR3aa	CDR3nt
TRBD1	TRBV5-1	TRBJ1-1	.	CASSFLTGTNTEAFF	TGCGCCAGCAGCTTCCTGACAGGGACGAACACTGAAGCTTTCTTT
TRBD2	TRBV6-5	TRBJ2-7	.	CASSSAGDTYEQYF	TGTGCCAGCAGTTCAGCGGGAGACACCTACGAGCAGTACTTC
.	TRBV7-3	TRBJ2-2	few	CASSLSGIPGNTGELFF	TGTGCCAGCAGCTTATCCGGGATTCCGGGGAACACCGGGGAGCTGTTTTTT
.	TRBV3-1	TRBJ1-5	few	CASSLRANQPQHF	TGTGCCAGCAGCCTGAGGGCTAATCAGCCCCAGCATTTT
.	TRBV11-3	TRBJ2-1	.	CASSSVPQMQFF	TGTGCCAGCAGCTCCGTGCCCCAGATGCAGTTCTTC
.	TRBV4-2	TRBJ1-2	many	CASSPSSGANYGYTF	TGTGCCAGCAGCCCCTCTTCCGGAGCCAACTATGGCTACACCTTC
TRBD1	TRBV6-1	TRBJ1-5	.	CASRQITGGAGNQPQHF	TGTGCCAGCAGACAAATAACAGGGGGCGCGGGCAATCAGCCCCAGCATTTT
.	TRBV11-3	TRBJ2-7	few	CASSSFPRDYEQYF	TGTGCCAGCAGCTCCTTCCCTCGGGACTACGAGCAGTACTTC
.	TRBV27	TRBJ1-1	few	CASNQQGSTEAFF	TGTGCCAGCAACCAACAGGGCTCCACTGAAGCTTTCTTT
TRBD2	TRBV7-2	TRBJ2-3	many	CASSLAGGADTQYF	TGTGCCAGCAGCTTAGCGGGAGGGGCAGATACGCAGTATTTT
.	TRBV5-1	TRBJ2-5	.	CASSWVGGETQYF	TGCGCCAGCAGCTGGGTTGGCGGGGAGACCCAGTACTTC
TRBD2	TRBV5-5	TRBJ2-1	.	CASSAASSGEQFF	TGTGCCAGCAGCGCCGCCTCTAGCGGGGAGCAGTTCTTC
.	TRBV7-8	TRBJ2-7	few	CASSLAVTSEQYF	TGTGCCAGCAGCTTAGCCGTGACATCCGAGCAGTACTTC
TRBD1	TRBV30	TRBJ1-2	few	CAWTTGGDGGYTF	TGTGCCTGGACAACAGGGGGCGACGGTGGCTACACCTTC
TRBD1	TRBV28	TRBJ1-1	.	CASIGGGELNAFF	TGTGCCAGCATCGGAGGGGGCGAGTTGAACGCTTTCTTT
.	TRBV20-1	TRBJ2-3	.	CSARDPQGGINTDTQYF	TGCAGTGCTAGAGACCCACAGGGAGGGATTAACACAGATACGCAGTATTTT
TRBD1	TRBV27	TRBJ2-7	.	CASSLWDRPYEQYF	TGTGCCAGCAGTTTATGGGACAGACCCTACGAGCAGTACTTC
.	TRBV7-2	TRBJ2-3	.	CASSLEVGTDTQYF	TGTGCCAGCAGCTTAGAGGTGGGAACAGATACGCAGTATTTT
.	TRBV7-8	TRBJ2-1	few	CASSLVGGVNEQFF	TGTGCCAGCAGCTTAGTAGGGGGAGTCAATGAGCAGTTCTTC
TRBD2	TRBV19	TRBJ2-5	few	CASSYIAGGGETQYF	TGTGCCAGTAGTTACATCGCGGGAGGAGGGGAGACCCAGTACTTC
.	TRBV15	TRBJ2-5	.	CATSTPIGRTQETQYF	TGTGCCACCAGCACCCCTATCGGAAGAACTCAAGAGACCCAGTACTTC
TRBD2	TRBV7-8	TRBJ2-2	.	CASSPEAGGYTGELFF	TGTGCCAGCAGCCCAGAAGCGGGAGGTTACACCGGGGAGCTGTTTTTT
.	TRBV27	TRBJ2-3	few	CASSDRDTGGSDTQYF	TGTGCCAGCAGTGATCGGGACACTGGGGGATCAGATACGCAGTATTTT
.	TRBV2	TRBJ1-1	.	CASGGEGMDTEAFF	TGTGCCAGCGGAGGGGAAGGGATGGACACTGAAGCTTTCTTT
.	TRBV28	TRBJ2-7	.	CASVDSPGVYEQYF	TGTGCCAGCGTGGACTCACCGGGAGTCTACGAGCAGTACTTC
.	TRBV10-2	TRBJ1-5	.	CASSENPGGPYSNQPQHF	TGCGCCAGCAGTGAGAACCCCGGGGGCCCTTATAGCAATCAGCCCCAGCATTTT
TRBD2	TRBV5-6	TRBJ2-1	.	CASSLAGGTHNEQFF	TGTGCCAGCAGCCTAGCGGGAGGAACGCACAATGAGCAGTTCTTC
TRBD2	TRBV29-1	TRBJ2-5	few	CSVDHRSGRLETQYF	TGCAGCGTTGACCATCGTAGCGGGAGGTTAGAGACCCAGTACTTC
.	TRBV28	TRBJ2-1	.	CAHRPSGGGGYNEQFF	TGTGCCCACCGGCCTAGCGGAGGAGGGGGTTACAATGAGCAGTTCTTC
.	TRBV5-1	TRBJ1-2	.	CASSSGPRTNGNYGYTF	TGCGCCAGCAGCTCGGGACCGCGGACTAACGGGAACTATGGCTACACCTTC
.	TRBV10-3	TRBJ1-1	.	CAISEVQAGGNTEAFF	TGTGCCATCAGTGAGGTACAGGCGGGTGGAAACACTGAAGCTTTCTTT
.	TRBV30	TRBJ2-2	.	CAWREENTGELFF	TGTGCCTGGAGAGAAGAGAACACCGGGGAGCTGTTTTTT
.	TRBV11-3	TRBJ2-1	.	CASTEKSYEQFF	TGTGCCAGCACCGAAAAGAGCTATGAGCAGTTCTTC
.	TRBV6-2/TRBV6-3	TRBJ2-2	.	CASSYRTGPAGELFF	TGTGCCAGCAGTTACCGTACAGGGCCCGCCGGGGAGCTGTTTTTT
TRBD2	TRBV18	TRBJ2-1	.	CASSPPSSGGHNEQFF	TGTGCCAGCTCACCACCGTCTAGCGGGGGGCACAATGAGCAGTTCTTC
.	TRBV28	TRBJ2-3	.	CASSETRTQYF	TGTGCCAGCAGTGAAACTCGAACGCAGTATTTT
.	TRBV2	TRBJ2-7	.	CASRPPGQSYEQYF	TGTGCCAGCAGGCCCCCAGGACAGAGCTACGAGCAGTACTTC
TRBD2	TRBV5-1	TRBJ2-1	.	CASSKRKPGLAGPNEQFF	TGCGCCAGCAGCAAACGAAAACCGGGACTAGCGGGCCCCAATGAGCAGTTCTTC
.	TRBV7-9	TRBJ1-1	few	CASSLVRVNTEAFF	TGTGCCAGCAGCTTAGTTAGGGTTAACACTGAAGCTTTCTTT
.	TRBV5-1	TRBJ2-1	.	CASSSDDERDEQFF	TGCGCCAGCAGCTCCGATGACGAGCGGGATGAGCAGTTCTTC
TRBD2	TRBV20-1	TRBJ2-1	few	CSGFGTSGYNEQFF	TGCAGTGGATTCGGGACTAGCGGCTACAATGAGCAGTTCTTC
TRBD1	TRBV29-1	TRBJ1-1	.	CSAYPTRQGGTEAFF	TGCAGCGCTTACCCGACGAGACAGGGTGGGACTGAAGCTTTCTTT